These 18 T cell receptor beta chains came from one sample sequenced in a study of blood T cell repertoires in COVID-19. TCRdb's table, derived via immunoSEQ multiplex PCR, lists solely in-frame clones and lacks some. The sample contains around 320,000 clones, about 90% of which appear only once. Sequencing used peripheral blood. The receptor source for this set is a man between 18 and 35 years old with active or convalescent COVID-19.

This clone was counted a single time. The genes are TRBV9 and TRBJ2-1; D gene ambiguous. V was pared by 4 bases and J by 6 bases, with 17 bases between. The CDR3 contains 15 residues. CDR1 SGDLS and CDR2 YYNGEE come from the germline V gene. The CDR3 region is CASSLDPLTSNEQFF. The CDR3 nucleotides read TGTGCCAGCAGCCTAGACCCGCTAACCTCCAATGAGCAGTTCTTC.

The chain joins TRBV7-2 to TRBJ2-7; maybe TRBD2 (6 bases). The CDR3 consists of 15 residues. Germline CDR1 SGHTA, CDR2 FQGNSA. V was pared by 0 bases and J by 9 bases, with 18 bases between. CDR3 sequence: CASSLAGLGGFGQYF. The CDR3, as DNA: TGTGCCAGCAGCTTAGCGGGCCTGGGGGGATTCGGGCAGTACTTC.

The chain is built from TRBV4-3 and TRBJ1-6; TRBD1 is a possible D gene (5 bases). V was cut by 0 bases and J by 7 bases, with 16 bases left in between. The CDR3 spans 17 residues. The germline V gene has CDR1 LGHNA and CDR2 YSLEER. CDR3 DNA: TGCGCCAGCAGCCAAGAGATAGCGGGCAGGGCGAATTCACCCCTCCACTTT. Its translation: CASSQEIAGRANSPLHF.

This clone turned up a few times. The chain has TRBV15 and TRBJ2-6; unclear D gene. Germline CDR1 LNHNV, CDR2 YYDKDF (reference sequence). The CDR3 has 14 amino acids. V was pared by 3 bases and J by 3 bases, with 6 bases between. The CDR3 DNA reads as TGTGCCACCAGCAGCCCCCTTGGGGCCAACGTCCTGACTTTC. This translates into CATSSPLGANVLTF.

The chain carries TRBV28 and TRBJ2-5; no clear D. The CDR3 sequence is 14 residues long. CDR1 is MDHEN, CDR2 SYDVKM, per germline. V was shortened by 4 bases and J by 5 bases, with 14 bases between the two germline ends. The CDR3, as DNA: TGTGCCAGCAGTTACTTGTGGCCCGGGGAGACCCAGTACTTC. It encodes CASSYLWPGETQYF. The whole variable domain, filled in from reference TRBV28 and TRBJ2-5, reads DVKVTQSSRYLVKRTGEKVFLECVQDMDHENMFWYRQDPGLGLRLIYFSYDVKMKEKGDIPEGYSVSREKKERFSLILESASTNQTSMYLCASSYLWPGETQYFGPGTRLLVL.

The chain has TRBV20-1 and TRBJ2-3; 7 bases match TRBD1. The CDR3 totals 10 residues. V was clipped by 6 bases and J by 11 bases; unmatched bases: 5. Germline V gene sequence: CDR1 DFQATT, CDR2 SNEGSKA (reference sequence). This CDR3 reads CSAETGVQYF. The CDR3 DNA sequence: TGCAGTGCAGAAACAGGGGTGCAGTATTTT.

This clone was found once. This chain links TRBV5-8 with TRBJ1-4; 7 bases map to TRBD1. Trimming cost V 6 bases and J 5 bases; bases outside gene matches: 13. Germline V gene lookup returns CDR1 SGHTS and CDR2 YDEGEE. The CDR3 has 16 residues. DNA for the CDR3: TGTGCCAGCACCCTGGGTTCAGGGGGGACAAATGAAAAACTGTTTTTT. Its protein is CASTLGSGGTNEKLFF.

The CDR3 DNA sequence: TGTGCCAGCAGCTTAGCGGCGGCGGATACGCAGTATTTT. Protein product: CASSLAAADTQYF. V and J are TRBV7-9 and TRBJ2-3; D unresolved. Germline loops: CDR1 SEHNR, CDR2 FQNEAQ (reference sequence). V gave up 0 bases and J gave up 6 bases, with 7 bases separating them. The CDR3 extends over 13 amino acids.

The V call is TRBV20-1, the J call TRBJ1-2; D ambiguous. CDR1 and CDR2 from the germline V gene are DFQATT and SNEGSKA (reference sequence). V lost 7 bases and J 5 bases, leaving 11 bases between the germline ends. CDR3 length equals 11 residues. The chain's CDR3 is CSVPFQYGYTF. CDR3 coding DNA: TGCAGTGTTCCGTTCCAGTATGGCTACACCTTC.

The chain uses TRBV4-1 and TRBJ1-5, with TRBD1 as a possible D gene (6 bases). Trimming took off 5 bases at V and 4 bases at J, with 12 bases between the two ends. The germline V gene encodes CDR1 MGHRA and CDR2 YSYEKL. The CDR3 is 14 residues long. CDR3 loop: CASSSGTSNQPQHF. The CDR3 region has the DNA TGCGCCAGCAGCTCCGGGACATCTAATCAGCCCCAGCATTTT.

The chain is built from TRBV27 and TRBJ2-7; 9 bases match TRBD1. The CDR3 is 14 amino acids. CDR1 and CDR2 (germline): MNHEY, SMNVEV (reference sequence). J lost 3 bases, V lost 7 bases, and 7 bases had no gene match. The CDR3 DNA is TGTGCCAGCACCGCACCGGACAGGGGCTACGAGCAGTACTTC. This gives the protein CASTAPDRGYEQYF.

The chain carries TRBV4-1 and TRBJ1-1, with D possibly matching TRBD1 (6 bases). Germline V CDR1 and CDR2: MGHRA, YSYEKL. The V end lost 0 bases, the J end lost 5 bases, and 16 bases lay between the germline ends. CDR3 length: 16 residues. Here the CDR3 reads CASSQDQGSYKTEAFF. The CDR3 DNA sequence: TGCGCCAGCAGCCAAGACCAGGGGTCCTACAAGACTGAAGCTTTCTTT.

The chain is built from TRBV6-5 and TRBJ1-2, with D maybe TRBD1 (6 bases). Deletions cut 0 bases from V and 3 bases from J, with 11 bases between. The germline V gene encodes CDR1 MNHEY and CDR2 SVGAGI. The CDR3 has 15 amino acids. The DNA for the CDR3 is TGTGCCAGCAGTTACTCGAGCAGGGGTGACTATGGCTACACCTTC. Translating it yields CASSYSSRGDYGYTF.

In this sample, this clone turned up once. The chain carries TRBV4-1 and TRBJ2-5; D unresolved. From germline, CDR1 is MGHRA and CDR2 YSYEKL. V dropped 6 bases and J dropped 2 bases, with 13 bases sitting between them. The CDR3 is made up of 14 amino acids. CDR3 bases: TGCGCCAGCAGTCTCCGCACAATGCAAGAGACCCAGTACTTC. Its protein product is CASSLRTMQETQYF.

This clone was detected a few times. V and J are TRBV28 and TRBJ2-7; 9 nucleotides align to TRBD1. Unmatched junction bases numbered 2, after V lost 2 bases and J lost 3 bases. The CDR3 is made up of 14 amino acids. Germline V gene lookup returns CDR1 MDHEN and CDR2 SYDVKM. The CDR3 region has the DNA TGTGCCAGCAGTTTAGGACAGGGGAACTACGAGCAGTACTTC. Translated, it gives CASSLGQGNYEQYF.

This chain links TRBV29-1 with TRBJ1-4, with 7 bases fitting TRBD1. V gave up 0 bases and J gave up 7 bases; unmatched junction bases: 11. Germline CDR1 SQVTM, CDR2 ANQGSEA. The CDR3 spans 16 residues. The CDR3 sequence: CSVEDLQGEGGEKLFF. The CDR3 coding sequence is TGCAGCGTTGAAGACCTCCAGGGGGAAGGAGGTGAAAAACTGTTTTTT.

The rearrangement uses TRBV5-6 and TRBJ2-2, with D uncertain. Trimming cost V 3 bases and J 6 bases, with 6 bases left between them. CDR1 is SGHDT, CDR2 YYEEEE, per germline. CDR3 length: 12 residues. CDR3 bases: TGTGCCAGCAGCTCAAATCCCGGGGAGCTGTTTTTT. It codes for CASSSNPGELFF.

A single count supports this clone. The chain employs TRBV18 and TRBJ2-5, with 9 bases aligning to TRBD1. The CDR3 consists of 17 residues. Losses at the gene ends were 1 base for V and 3 bases for J; bases not matched to a gene: 9. The V gene's germline CDR1 is KGHSH and CDR2 LQKENI. For the CDR3, the DNA is TGTGCCAGCTCACCACTACGGACAGGGGATAGGAAAGAGACCCAGTACTTC. It yields the protein CASSPLRTGDRKETQYF.